The rows below give T cell receptor beta chains drawn from one sample of a study of identical twins. In TCRdb, the 5' RACE reads were re-called with MiXCR into one record per CDR3 protein. The repertoire holds 500,000 or so distinct CDR3 sequences, with roughly an eighth as singletons. The sample was also reused in another study, on yellow fever vaccine responses in identical twins.

The sequencing sample was made of CD4+ T cells sorted from blood. The receptors were sampled from a woman aged 18-30 years in good health. CDR3s include the opening cysteine and the closing phenylalanine or tryptophan. D genes are given only for firm matches. Rows may omit the clone size; those that give it use once, few, many or a size class.

>TRBJ2-7|TRBV20-1|-|-
-
CSARVGVGALTPYEQCF
>TRBJ1-3|TRBV4-2|-|-
TGTGCCAGCAGCCAACCGGACGGTACTGGAAACACCATATATTTT
CASSQPDGTGNTIYF
>TRBJ2-2|TRBV7-2|-|-
TGTGCCAGCAGCCCTACGGGGGTGAACACCGGGGAGCTGTTTTTT
CASSPTGVNTGELFF
>TRBJ2-2|TRBV7-7|TRBD2|-
TGTGCTAGCAGCCAGGGACTAGGGAACACCGGGGAGCTGTTTTTT
CASSQGLGNTGELFF
>TRBJ2-5|TRBV7-8|TRBD1|few
TGTGCCAGCAGCTTATTCCGGACAGGGAAAGAGACCCAGTACTTC
CASSLFRTGKETQYF
>TRBJ2-2|TRBV7-2|-|-
TGTGCCAGCAGCTTCCAGAAGGGGCCCTACACCGGGGAGCTGTTTTTT
CASSFQKGPYTGELFF
>TRBJ2-7|TRBV14|-|-
TGTGCCAGCAGCCAGGGAAGAGTCTACGAGCAGTACTTC
CASSQGRVYEQYF
>TRBJ2-1|TRBV3-1|TRBD2|-
TGTGCCAGCAGTCCTACAGGACTAGCGGGAGGAGGTGAGCAGTTCTTC
CASSPTGLAGGGEQFF
>TRBJ2-1|TRBV4-2|-|-
TGTGCCAGCAGCCAAGAAATCCTAGCAACCTACAATGAGCAGTTCTTC
CASSQEILATYNEQFF
>TRBJ2-2|TRBV5-1|-|many
TGCGCCAGCAGCCCCGCGGGAAGGACCGGGGAGCTGTTTTTT
CASSPAGRTGELFF
>TRBJ1-4|TRBV7-2|-|many
TGTGCCAGCAGCTTATCCGGACGAAAAGGGCCTAATGAAAAACTGTTTTTT
CASSLSGRKGPNEKLFF
>TRBJ2-1|TRBV28|TRBD2|many
TGTGCCAGCAGTCTAGCGGGGTTCGGAGAGCAGTTCTTC
CASSLAGFGEQFF
>TRBJ1-6|TRBV20-1|-|many
TGCAGTGCTAGAGGAGGAGACTCTAATTCACCCCTCCACTTT
CSARGGDSNSPLHF
>TRBJ2-1|TRBV20-1|TRBD2|few
TGCAGTGCTAGAATAGCGGGAGGGCAGGGCCAGTTCTTC
CSARIAGGQGQFF
>TRBJ2-7|TRBV28|TRBD2|-
TGTGCCAGCAGTCCTACCACGGGACTAGCGGATTCCTACGAGCAGTACTTC
CASSPTTGLADSYEQYF
>TRBJ1-1|TRBV29-1|-|-
TGCAGCGTTGGGGGCTGGAGGATGAACACTGAAGCTTTCTTT
CSVGGWRMNTEAFF
>TRBJ2-7|TRBV12-3/TRBV12-4|-|many
TGTGCCAGCAGTTTCACCGTGGGGGGCTACGAGCAGTACTTC
CASSFTVGGYEQYF
>TRBJ1-1|TRBV21-1|-|few
TGTGCCAGCAGCGATGAAGGGACGCCTGAAGCTTTCTTT
CASSDEGTPEAFF
>TRBJ2-5|TRBV7-2|-|few
TGTGCCAGCAGCCAACGGCAGGAACGGGACCAGTACTTC
CASSQRQERDQYF
>TRBJ1-5|TRBV6-1|-|-
TGTGCCAGCAGCCCCGACAGTTTCAATCAGCCCCAGCATTTT
CASSPDSFNQPQHF
>TRBJ2-7|TRBV25-1|-|few
TGTGCCAGCAGTGAAGTAGAACGTGGGCAGTACTTC
CASSEVERGQYF
>TRBJ2-1|TRBV11-2|TRBD2|-
TGTGCCAGCAGCTTAAACGGACTAGCCAGCAATGAGCAGTTCTTC
CASSLNGLASNEQFF
>TRBJ2-1|TRBV10-1|-|-
TGCGCCAGCAGAGCAGACCTCTACAATGAGCAGTTCTTC
CASRADLYNEQFF
>TRBJ2-7|TRBV29-1|TRBD1|many
TGCAGCGTTCCAATTCCGGGACAGGGTTCCTACGAGCAGTACTTC
CSVPIPGQGSYEQYF
>TRBJ2-3|TRBV12-3/TRBV12-4|TRBD1|-
TGTGCCAGCAGTTTGACAGGGGGAAATGCAGATACGCAGTATTTT
CASSLTGGNADTQYF
>TRBJ2-7|TRBV7-2|TRBD1|-
TGTGCCAGCAGCTTTACTGGGACAGGGAACTCCTACGAGCAGTACTTC
CASSFTGTGNSYEQYF
>TRBJ1-1|TRBV29-1|-|many
TGCAGCGTTGAAGACCTTATGAACACTGAAGCTTTCTTT
CSVEDLMNTEAFF
>TRBJ1-6|TRBV6-5|TRBD1|-
TGTGCCAGCAGTTGGAGCGGGACAGGGTATTCACCCCTCCACTTT
CASSWSGTGYSPLHF
>TRBJ2-3|TRBV20-1|TRBD2|-
TGCAGTGCTCGGCTAGCGGGAGTGAAATCAGATACGCAGTATTTT
CSARLAGVKSDTQYF
>TRBJ2-3|TRBV7-2|-|-
TGTGCCAGCAGCTTTGCCCGATCTACAGATACGCAGTATTTT
CASSFARSTDTQYF
>TRBJ2-1|TRBV29-1|-|few
TGCAGCGTTGAGTCTCCGAGGGTACTCAATGAGCAGTTCTTC
CSVESPRVLNEQFF
>TRBJ1-1|TRBV5-1|TRBD1|-
TGCGCCAGCAGCTTGGAGGCGGGACAGGGGCGGAACACTGAAGCTTTCTTT
CASSLEAGQGRNTEAFF
>TRBJ2-7|TRBV29-1|TRBD1|few
TGCAGCGTTGAGCGACAGGGGGCGGGGGAGCAGTACTTC
CSVERQGAGEQYF
>TRBJ1-1|TRBV18|-|-
TGTGCCAGCTCGCCGGCGGTAGGGATGAACACTGAAGCTTTCTTT
CASSPAVGMNTEAFF
>TRBJ2-3|TRBV7-2|-|-
TGTGCCAGCAGCCGCCCCGCTCCCGCCACAGATACGCAGTATTTT
CASSRPAPATDTQYF
>TRBJ1-1|TRBV11-2|TRBD1|-
TGTGCCAGCAGCACTCCGACAGGGGGGTACACTGAAGCTTTCTTT
CASSTPTGGYTEAFF
>TRBJ2-7|TRBV28|-|-
TGTGCCAGCAGTAGATACAGGGGAGGGATGGACGAGCAGTACTTC
CASSRYRGGMDEQYF
>TRBJ2-6|TRBV7-3|-|-
TGTGCCAGCAGCCATCCCCAGACAGGTTTCTCTGGGGCCAACGTCCTGACTTTC
CASSHPQTGFSGANVLTF
>TRBJ2-7|TRBV5-1|TRBD2|few
TGCGCCAGCAGCCCCGGACTAGCGGGCGATGCGGAGCAGTACTTC
CASSPGLAGDAEQYF
>TRBJ1-1|TRBV5-1|-|-
TGCGCCAGCACCGTAGAGATGAACACTGAAGCTTTCTTT
CASTVEMNTEAFF
>TRBJ1-1|TRBV12-3/TRBV12-4|-|-
TGTGCCAGCAGTTTTAATTACAACACTGAAGCTTTCTTT
CASSFNYNTEAFF
>TRBJ1-1|TRBV7-9|-|few
TGTGCCAGCACCCCTGTTGACAGACCGAACACTGAAGCTTTCTTT
CASTPVDRPNTEAFF
>TRBJ2-7|TRBV7-9|-|-
TGTGCCAGCAGCATCCGGGACCAATCGTCCTACGAGCAGTACTTC
CASSIRDQSSYEQYF
>TRBJ2-3|TRBV5-6|-|few
TGTGCCAGCACCACTGGGGATACGCAGTATTTT
CASTTGDTQYF
>TRBJ2-2|TRBV3-1|-|many
TGTGCCAGCAGCCAACAGGGTTCCGGGGAGCTGTTTTTT
CASSQQGSGELFF
>TRBJ2-7|TRBV6-2/TRBV6-3|TRBD2|-
TGTGCCAGCAGAGCCGGACTAGCGGGAGGGGAGCAGTACTTC
CASRAGLAGGEQYF
>TRBJ1-2|TRBV5-1|TRBD1|-
TGCGCCAGTGAAACCGGGACAGGAGACGGCTACACCTTC
CASETGTGDGYTF
>TRBJ1-6|TRBV12-3/TRBV12-4|-|many
TGTGCCAGCAGCAATACGGGGGCCCTCCACTTT
CASSNTGALHF
>TRBJ2-5|TRBV7-8|-|-
TGTGCCAGCAGCCGACTAGACGAAGAGACCCAGTACTTC
CASSRLDEETQYF
>TRBJ2-3|TRBV2|-|many
TGTGCCAGCGGGAAGGATCGGGGCCATACGCAGTATTTT
CASGKDRGHTQYF
>TRBJ2-1|TRBV5-1|-|few
TGCGCCAGCAGCTTGGACTCTTTCACAGAACAGTTCTTC
CASSLDSFTEQFF
>TRBJ1-6|TRBV14|-|few
TGTGCCAGCAGCCAAGCCGTCCTGGGTTCACCCCTCCACTTT
CASSQAVLGSPLHF